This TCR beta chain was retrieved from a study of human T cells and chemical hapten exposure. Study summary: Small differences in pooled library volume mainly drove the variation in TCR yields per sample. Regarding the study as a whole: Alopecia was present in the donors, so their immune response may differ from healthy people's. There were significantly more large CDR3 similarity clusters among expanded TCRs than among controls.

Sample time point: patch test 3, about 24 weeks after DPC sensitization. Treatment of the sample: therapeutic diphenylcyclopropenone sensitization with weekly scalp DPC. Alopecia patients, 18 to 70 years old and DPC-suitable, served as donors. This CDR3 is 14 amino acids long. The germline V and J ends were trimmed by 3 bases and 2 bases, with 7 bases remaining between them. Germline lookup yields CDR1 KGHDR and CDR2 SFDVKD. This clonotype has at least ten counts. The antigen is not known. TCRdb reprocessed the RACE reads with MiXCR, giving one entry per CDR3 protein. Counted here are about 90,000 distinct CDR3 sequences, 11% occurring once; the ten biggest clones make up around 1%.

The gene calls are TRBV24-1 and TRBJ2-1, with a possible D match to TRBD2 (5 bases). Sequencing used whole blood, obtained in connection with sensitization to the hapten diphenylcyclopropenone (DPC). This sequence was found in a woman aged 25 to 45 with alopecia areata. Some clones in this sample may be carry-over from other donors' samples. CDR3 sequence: CATSDPGTYNEQFF. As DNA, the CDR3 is TGTGCCACCAGTGATCCCGGGACCTACAATGAGCAGTTCTTC.